Following are 8 T cell receptor beta chains from one sample sequenced in a study of T cell responses to AZD1222 COVID-19 vaccine. TCRdb keeps only in-frame clones here, not all; method: immunoSEQ multiplex PCR. The data hold over 100,000 clones, with 70% to 90% observed a single time. Specimen: peripheral blood, collected on day 0 of AZD1222 vaccination. The receptor set was obtained from an adult in good health.

This chain joins TRBV9 and TRBJ2-7; tentative D call: TRBD1 (6 bases). V shed 2 bases and J shed 0 bases, with 12 bases lying between them. CDR1 is SGDLS and CDR2 is YYNGEE in the germline V gene. The CDR3 length is 15 residues. Here the CDR3 reads CASSVDGQPSYEQYF. CDR3 DNA sequence: TGTGCCAGCAGCGTGGATGGACAGCCCTCCTACGAGCAGTACTTC. Complete variable domain (other parts from reference TRBV9 and TRBJ2-7): DSGVTQTPKHLITATGQRVTLRCSPRSGDLSVYWYQQSLDQGLQFLIQYYNGEERAKGNILERFSAQQFPDLHSELNLSSLELGDSALYFCASSVDGQPSYEQYFGPGTRLTVT.

V is TRBV24-1 and J is TRBJ1-1, with D uncertain. Germline V gives CDR1 KGHDR, CDR2 SFDVKD. Between the trimmed V and J ends, which lost 5 bases and 5 bases, there was a span of 8 bases. This CDR3 has 12 amino acids. CDR3 DNA sequence: TGTGCCACCAGTGTCGCGGGAACTGAAGCTTTCTTT. Its protein product is CATSVAGTEAFF.

The rearrangement uses TRBV2 and TRBJ2-1; D not certain. V was clipped by 6 bases and J by 3 bases, with 3 bases between them. The germline V gene encodes CDR1 SNHLY and CDR2 FYNNEI. This CDR3 contains 11 residues. The DNA of the CDR3 is TGTGCCAGCAGGGACTACAATGAGCAGTTCTTC. Translating it yields CASRDYNEQFF. The full variable domain, with the rest looked up from reference TRBV2 and TRBJ2-1, is EPEVTQTPSHQVTQMGQEVILRCVPISNHLYFYWYRQILGQKVEFLVSFYNNEISEKSEIFDDQFSVERPDGSNFTLKIRSTKLEDSAMYFCASRDYNEQFFGPGTRLTVL.

The CDR3: CASSLGTGLYSNQPQHF. DNA for the CDR3: TGTGCCAGCAGCTTAGGGACGGGGCTTTATAGCAATCAGCCCCAGCATTTT. The gene calls are TRBV7-2 and TRBJ1-5, with D possibly TRBD1 on 5 matching bases. This CDR3 comprises 17 residues. CDR1 and CDR2 from the germline V gene are SGHTA and FQGNSA. Trimming removed 1 base from V and 0 bases from J, with 13 bases in between.

The V and J genes are TRBV4-1 and TRBJ1-2, with 8 bases aligning to TRBD1. Losses at the gene ends were 3 bases for V and 8 bases for J; bases not matched to a gene: 14. Germline CDR1 MGHRA, CDR2 YSYEKL. The CDR3 covers 16 residues. The CDR3, as DNA: TGCGCCAGCAGCCAGGCCGCGACGCAGGGGGCATTCGGCTACACCTTC. It yields the protein CASSQAATQGAFGYTF.

The V call is TRBV6-2 or TRBV6-3, the J call TRBJ2-5; the match to TRBD2 covers 12 bases. J was trimmed by 1 base and V by 0 bases; bases with no gene match: 3. This CDR3 comprises 17 residues. Germline V gene lookup returns CDR1 MNHEY and CDR2 SVGEGT. The CDR3 nucleotides read TGTGCCAGCAGTTACTCGACTAGCGGGGGTTTCCAAGAGACCCAGTACTTC. The encoded protein is CASSYSTSGGFQETQYF.

This chain joins TRBV4-3 and TRBJ1-6; D gene uncertain. The V gene's germline CDR1 is LGHNA and CDR2 YSLEER. Trimming removed 0 bases from V and 2 bases from J, with 11 bases in between. CDR3 length equals 17 residues. The CDR3 sequence: CASSQDSASPYNSPLHF. In nucleotides, the CDR3 is TGCGCCAGCAGCCAAGACTCGGCCTCGCCCTATAATTCACCCCTCCACTTT.

This clone was observed a handful of times. V gene TRBV6-6 combines with J gene TRBJ2-2, with 9 bases fitting TRBD2. The length of the CDR3 is 15 residues. Germline assignment: CDR1 MNHNY and CDR2 SVGAGI (reference sequence). Trimming took 7 bases from V and 4 from J; bases not matched to a gene: 7. The CDR3 sequence: CASKGAGGSTGELFF. The CDR3 DNA sequence: TGTGCCAGCAAGGGAGCGGGGGGTAGCACCGGGGAGCTGTTTTTT.